The present T cell receptor beta chain was sequenced within a study of regulatory T cells. Whole-study results and caveats: Hydrophobic residues at CDR3 positions 6 and 7 were enriched in conventional CD4+ T cells of CD3G-deficient patients.

The CDR3 consists of 13 residues. Per the germline V gene, CDR1 is MDHEN and CDR2 is SYDVKM. Trimming took 6 bases from V and 7 from J; bases not matched to a gene: 7. Every patient with CD3G deficiency had evidence of autoimmunity. Primers: 52 TRBV forward and 13 TRBJ reverse. The data were produced by immunoSEQ multiplex PCR, yet TCRdb's version contains in-frame clones alone and is incomplete. Seen here are over 25,000 clones, 85% to 95% observed once, and the top ten hold about 1.6%. Comments on this clone: Its specificity is not known.

This chain uses TRBV28 with TRBJ2-5; 8 nucleotides agree with TRBD1. Sequenced input: conventional CD4+ T cells sorted from blood. This TCR was sampled from a young adult with CD3G deficiency. This chain's CDR3 is CASSLGQGGTQYF. The CDR3 region has the DNA TGTGCCAGCAGCCTAGGACAGGGTGGGACCCAGTACTTC.